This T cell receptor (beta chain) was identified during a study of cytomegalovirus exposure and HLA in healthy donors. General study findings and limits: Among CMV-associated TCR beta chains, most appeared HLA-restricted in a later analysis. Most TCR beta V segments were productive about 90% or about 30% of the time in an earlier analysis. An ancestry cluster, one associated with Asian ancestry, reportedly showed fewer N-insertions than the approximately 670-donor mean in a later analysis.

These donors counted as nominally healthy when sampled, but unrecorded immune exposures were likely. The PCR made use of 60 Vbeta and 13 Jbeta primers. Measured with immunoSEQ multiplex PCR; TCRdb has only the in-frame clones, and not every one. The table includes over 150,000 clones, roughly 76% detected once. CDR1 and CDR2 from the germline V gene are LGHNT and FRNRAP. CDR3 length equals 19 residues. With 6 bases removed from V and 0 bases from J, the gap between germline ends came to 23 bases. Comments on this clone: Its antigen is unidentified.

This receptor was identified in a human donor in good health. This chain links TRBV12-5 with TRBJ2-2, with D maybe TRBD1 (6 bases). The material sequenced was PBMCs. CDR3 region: CASGPLLGQTFANTGELFF. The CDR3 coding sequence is TGTGCTAGTGGCCCTCTCCTAGGACAGACTTTCGCGAACACCGGGGAGCTGTTTTTT.